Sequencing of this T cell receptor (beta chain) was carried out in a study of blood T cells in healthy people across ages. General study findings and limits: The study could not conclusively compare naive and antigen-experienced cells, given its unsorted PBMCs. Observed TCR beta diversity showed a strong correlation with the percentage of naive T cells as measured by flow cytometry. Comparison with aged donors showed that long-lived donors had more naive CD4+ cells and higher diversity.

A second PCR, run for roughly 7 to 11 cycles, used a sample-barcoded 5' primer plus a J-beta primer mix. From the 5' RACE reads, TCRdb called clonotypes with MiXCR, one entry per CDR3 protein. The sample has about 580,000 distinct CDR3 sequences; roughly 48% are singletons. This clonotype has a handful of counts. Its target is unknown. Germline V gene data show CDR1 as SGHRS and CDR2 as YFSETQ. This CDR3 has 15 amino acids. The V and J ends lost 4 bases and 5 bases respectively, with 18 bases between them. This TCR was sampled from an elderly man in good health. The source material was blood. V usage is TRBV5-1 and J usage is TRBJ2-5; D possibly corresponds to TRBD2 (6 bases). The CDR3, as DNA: TGCGCCAGCAGCGCGTTGACTAGTACCGGGGAGACCCAGTACTTC. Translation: CASSALTSTGETQYF.